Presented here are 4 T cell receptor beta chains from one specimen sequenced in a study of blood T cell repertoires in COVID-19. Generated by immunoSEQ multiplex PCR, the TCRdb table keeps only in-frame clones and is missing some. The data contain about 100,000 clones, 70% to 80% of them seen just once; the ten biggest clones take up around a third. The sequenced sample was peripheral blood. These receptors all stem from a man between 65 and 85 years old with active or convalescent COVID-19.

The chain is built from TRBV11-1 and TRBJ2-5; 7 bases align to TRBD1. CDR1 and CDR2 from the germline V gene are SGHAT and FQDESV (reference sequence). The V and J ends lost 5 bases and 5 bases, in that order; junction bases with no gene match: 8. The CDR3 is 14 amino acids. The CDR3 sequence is CASSQGQSGETQYF. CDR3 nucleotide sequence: TGTGCCAGCAGCCAGGGACAGTCGGGGGAGACCCAGTACTTC.

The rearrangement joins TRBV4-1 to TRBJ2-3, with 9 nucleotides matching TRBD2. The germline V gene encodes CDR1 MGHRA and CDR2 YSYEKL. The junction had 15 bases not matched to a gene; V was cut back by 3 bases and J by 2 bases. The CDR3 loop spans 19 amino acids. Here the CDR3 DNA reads TGCGCCAGCAGCCATCCCGGGACTAGCCGATGGGGTCACACAGATACGCAGTATTTT. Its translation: CASSHPGTSRWGHTDTQYF.

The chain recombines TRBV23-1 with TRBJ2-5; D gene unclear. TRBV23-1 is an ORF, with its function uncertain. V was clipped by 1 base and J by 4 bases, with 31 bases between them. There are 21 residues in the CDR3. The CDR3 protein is CASSQFGTEPPLFGLPETQYF. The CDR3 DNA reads TGCGCCAGCAGTCAATTCGGAACAGAACCCCCTCTCTTCGGCCTACCAGAGACCCAGTACTTC.

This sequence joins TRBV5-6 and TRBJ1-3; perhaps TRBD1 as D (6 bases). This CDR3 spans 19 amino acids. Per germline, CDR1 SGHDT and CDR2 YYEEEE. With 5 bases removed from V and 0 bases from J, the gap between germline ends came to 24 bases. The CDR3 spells CASSFRLHQTGLSGNTIYF. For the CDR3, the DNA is TGTGCCAGCAGTTTTAGACTACACCAGACAGGTCTCTCTGGAAACACCATATATTTT.